One T cell receptor beta chain is described in this entry. Its antigen is not known. This entry comes from a study of shared clonotypes between healthy human individuals. Overall study context: CD8 memory received one plate per donor, CD8 naive two, CD4 memory three and CD4 naive three.

V was pared by 3 bases and J by 4 bases, with 11 bases between. The CDR3 is 14 amino acids. Germline V gene data show CDR1 as LNHNV and CDR2 as YYDKDF (reference sequence). Study outcomes and limitations: Incompleteness in sorted-subset sequencing, despite large depth, was shown by rarefaction.

Sequencing used immunoSEQ multiplex PCR; TCRdb keeps in-frame clones, though not all of them. The sample holds over 1.5 million clones, 98% seen once. Sequenced material: naive CD4+ T cells sorted from blood. The subset was: CD45RA+ positively selected. V gene TRBV15 combines with J gene TRBJ2-3; D is unclear. This receptor was taken from a man in his thirties or forties in good health. CDR3 sequence (DNA): TGTGCCACCAGCAGGCGGACGGAATCAGATACGCAGTATTTT. Amino acid sequence: CATSRRTESDTQYF.